A selection of T cell receptor beta chains follows, all from one sample in a study of blood T cell repertoires in COVID-19. This table comes from immunoSEQ multiplex PCR, and its TCRdb copy is limited to in-frame clones, with some not included. In the table there are under 300,000 clones, approximately 91% of which are singletons. Sequencing was performed on peripheral blood. These receptors were collected from a woman in her 40s who had recovered from COVID-19. Each CDR3 is given with its conserved first and last residue. The D gene is left open where the match is weak. Size values are once, few and many counts, or a class for expanded clones, and some rows have none.

size: -
V: TRBV18
D: TRBD2
J: TRBJ2-1
DNA: TGTGCCAGCTCAGAGGGGACTAGTAGAGAGCAGTTCTTC
CDR3: CASSEGTSREQFF

size: -
V: TRBV6-5
D: -
J: TRBJ2-3
DNA: TGTGCCAGCAGTTACTCGTTGCGTGATACGCAGTATTTT
CDR3: CASSYSLRDTQYF

size: -
V: TRBV28
D: TRBD2
J: TRBJ2-7
DNA: TGTGCCAGCAGTTTAACCCGTTCAGTTAGCGGGAGGCCCTACTCCTACGAGCAGTACTTC
CDR3: CASSLTRSVSGRPYSYEQYF

size: -
V: TRBV3-1/TRBV3-2
D: -
J: TRBJ2-1
DNA: TGTGCCAGCAGCCAAGAGGGGAGCTCCTACAATGAGCAGTTCTTC
CDR3: CASSQEGSSYNEQFF

size: -
V: TRBV24-1
D: TRBD1
J: TRBJ1-5
DNA: TGTGCCACCAGTGACTCGGGACAGGGGGCTGGTCAGCCCCAGCATTTT
CDR3: CATSDSGQGAGQPQHF

size: -
V: TRBV27
D: TRBD2
J: TRBJ2-7
DNA: TGTGCCAGCAGTGACCGGCGGACTAGCGGAGTTATAAAGCAGTACTTC
CDR3: CASSDRRTSGVIKQYF

size: -
V: TRBV6-5
D: TRBD2
J: TRBJ2-1
DNA: TGTGCCAGCAGTTCCTGGGCGGGGGAGAGGTTCTTC
CDR3: CASSSWAGERFF

size: -
V: TRBV7-2
D: -
J: TRBJ1-2
DNA: TGTGCCAGCAGCTTTAGTCTGGACTATGGCTACACCTTC
CDR3: CASSFSLDYGYTF

size: -
V: TRBV10-3
D: -
J: TRBJ1-1
DNA: TGTGCCATCAGCACCCCAGGCACCACTGAAGCTTTCTTT
CDR3: CAISTPGTTEAFF

size: few
V: TRBV4-1
D: TRBD1
J: TRBJ1-6
DNA: TGCGCCAGCAGCCAAGAGGGGGGACAGTATTCACCCCTCCACTTT
CDR3: CASSQEGGQYSPLHF

size: few
V: TRBV19
D: TRBD2
J: TRBJ2-2
DNA: TGTGCCAGTAGTGGACTAGCGGGAGAGGTCGGGGAGCTGTTTTTT
CDR3: CASSGLAGEVGELFF

size: -
V: TRBV13
D: TRBD1
J: TRBJ2-7
DNA: TGTGCCAGCAGCTTGGGACAGGGCTCCGACGAGCAGTACTTC
CDR3: CASSLGQGSDEQYF

size: -
V: TRBV18
D: TRBD2
J: TRBJ2-1
DNA: TGTGCCAGCTCACCTACTAGCGCCGGACCTAATGAGCAGTTCTTC
CDR3: CASSPTSAGPNEQFF

size: -
V: TRBV6-5
D: TRBD1
J: TRBJ2-7
DNA: TGTGCCAGCACCTTCGGACAGGGGGGGGCCTACGAGCAGTACTTC
CDR3: CASTFGQGGAYEQYF

size: -
V: TRBV12-5
D: TRBD1
J: TRBJ2-5
DNA: TGTGCTAGTGGTTTGGGGACAGGGGGGTTCCAAGAGACCCAGTACTTC
CDR3: CASGLGTGGFQETQYF

size: -
V: TRBV6-5
D: TRBD1
J: TRBJ2-2
DNA: TGTGCCAGCACCCAGGGGGCCGTCACCGGGGAGCTGTTTTTT
CDR3: CASTQGAVTGELFF

size: -
V: TRBV9
D: TRBD2
J: TRBJ2-7
DNA: TGTGCCAGCAGCGAGGGACTAGCGGAGACCTACGAGCAGTACTTC
CDR3: CASSEGLAETYEQYF

size: -
V: TRBV14
D: -
J: TRBJ2-3
DNA: TGTGCCAGCAGCTCATTTGGACGCGGGCGCACAGATACGCAGTATTTT
CDR3: CASSSFGRGRTDTQYF

size: -
V: TRBV5-5
D: -
J: TRBJ1-5
DNA: TGTGCCAGCAGCCTAGGTGGGGGGAGCAATCAGCCCCAGCATTTT
CDR3: CASSLGGGSNQPQHF

size: -
V: TRBV27
D: -
J: TRBJ1-4
DNA: TGTGCCAGCAGTTTAAGGTCTAGGAGGGAAAAACTGTTTTTT
CDR3: CASSLRSRREKLFF

size: -
V: TRBV5-1
D: TRBD2
J: TRBJ2-5
DNA: TGCGCCAGCAGCTTGGCCCTACTGAGCGGGAGGGCGGGAGAGACCCAGTACTTC
CDR3: CASSLALLSGRAGETQYF

size: -
V: TRBV3-1/TRBV3-2
D: -
J: TRBJ1-6
DNA: TGTGCCAGCAGCCAACTAGGATCGAATAATTCACCCCTCCACTTT
CDR3: CASSQLGSNNSPLHF

size: -
V: TRBV27
D: TRBD2
J: TRBJ2-5
DNA: TGTGCCAGCAGTTACGTAGCGGGAGGGGAGGAGACCCAGTACTTC
CDR3: CASSYVAGGEETQYF

size: -
V: TRBV30
D: TRBD1
J: TRBJ1-5
DNA: TGTGCCTGGAGTCTCGGACAGGGGACTCAGCCCCAGCATTTT
CDR3: CAWSLGQGTQPQHF

size: -
V: TRBV6-1
D: -
J: TRBJ2-7
DNA: TGTGCCAGCAGTGAAGCGACGGGACACGCGTCCTACGAGCAGTACTTC
CDR3: CASSEATGHASYEQYF

size: -
V: TRBV6-6
D: TRBD2
J: TRBJ2-7
DNA: TGTGCCAGCAGTTACTCCCCAGCGGGAGTGGAGTCCGAGCAGTACTTC
CDR3: CASSYSPAGVESEQYF

size: -
V: TRBV3-1/TRBV3-2
D: -
J: TRBJ1-5
DNA: TGTGCCAGCAGCCAAGAGGGAAGGGAGGGTCAGCCCCAGCATTTT
CDR3: CASSQEGREGQPQHF

size: -
V: TRBV27
D: -
J: TRBJ1-5
DNA: TGTGCCAGCAGTCTACTAGGACAGCCCAATCAGCCCCAGCATTTT
CDR3: CASSLLGQPNQPQHF

size: -
V: TRBV11-3
D: -
J: TRBJ2-2
DNA: TGTGCCAGCAGCATTTCTGGAGTGATCGGGGAGCTGTTTTTT
CDR3: CASSISGVIGELFF

size: -
V: TRBV10-3
D: TRBD2
J: TRBJ2-5
DNA: TGTGCCATCGCAACTAGCGGGAAAGAGACCCAGTACTTC
CDR3: CAIATSGKETQYF

size: -
V: TRBV15
D: -
J: TRBJ1-4
DNA: TGTGCCACCACCCTAGACAGACATAATGAAAAACTGTTTTTT
CDR3: CATTLDRHNEKLFF

size: -
V: TRBV3-1/TRBV3-2
D: TRBD2
J: TRBJ2-1
DNA: TGTGCCAGCAGCTTACGGGGAGCGGGAGGGCCCTACAATGAGCAGTTCTTC
CDR3: CASSLRGAGGPYNEQFF

size: once
V: TRBV27
D: TRBD1
J: TRBJ2-2
DNA: TGTGCCAGCAGTACTCGGGACAGCATGAACACCGGGGAGCTGTTTTTT
CDR3: CASSTRDSMNTGELFF

size: -
V: TRBV2
D: -
J: TRBJ1-5
DNA: TGTGCCAGCAGTCCTTACCAGGGTCCGCCCCAGCATTTT
CDR3: CASSPYQGPPQHF